This T cell receptor (beta chain) originates from a study of blood T cell repertoires in COVID-19. This study enrolled people aged roughly 18 to 89 from approximately 24 US geographic areas. Either two negative PCRs, clearance, or symptom resolution qualified Cohort 3 donors as recovered. V gave up 3 bases and J gave up 2 bases, with 10 bases separating them. Germline CDR1 LNHDA, CDR2 SQIVND (reference sequence). CDR3 size: 15 residues. The authors' processing: Amplified reference gene primers provided the basis for estimating nucleated cell counts. Method: immunoSEQ multiplex PCR; TCRdb's copy keeps in-frame clones and lacks some. The D gene and trimming were derived from the DNA, and the V and J assignments and clone size from that table. In the table there are roughly 250,000 clones, more than 70% of which are singletons.

What was sequenced was PBMCs or T cells enriched from blood (not recorded which). This sequence originates from a woman aged 45-59 years who had recovered from COVID-19. The chain links TRBV19 to TRBJ1-4; maybe TRBD1 (5 bases). The CDR3 sequence: CASSMRRVTNEKLFF. As DNA, the CDR3 is TGTGCCAGTAGTATGCGCAGGGTTACTAATGAAAAACTGTTTTTT.